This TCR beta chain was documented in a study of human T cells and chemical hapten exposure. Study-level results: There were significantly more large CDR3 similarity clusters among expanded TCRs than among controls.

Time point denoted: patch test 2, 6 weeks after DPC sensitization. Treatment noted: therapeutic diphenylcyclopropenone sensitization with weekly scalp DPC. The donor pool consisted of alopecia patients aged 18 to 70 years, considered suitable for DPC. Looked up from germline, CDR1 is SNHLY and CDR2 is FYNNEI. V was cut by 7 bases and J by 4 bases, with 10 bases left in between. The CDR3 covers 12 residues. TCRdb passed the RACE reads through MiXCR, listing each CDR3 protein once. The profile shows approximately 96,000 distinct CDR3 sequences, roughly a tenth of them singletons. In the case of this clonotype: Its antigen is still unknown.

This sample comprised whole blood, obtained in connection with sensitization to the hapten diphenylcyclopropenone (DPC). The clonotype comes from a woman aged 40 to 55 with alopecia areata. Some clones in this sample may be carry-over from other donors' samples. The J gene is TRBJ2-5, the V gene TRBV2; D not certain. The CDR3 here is CASTPFAETQYF. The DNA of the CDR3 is TGTGCCAGCACCCCCTTTGCAGAGACCCAGTACTTC.